This T cell receptor (beta chain) comes out of a study of metastatic and nonmetastatic thyroid tumors. The sample holds many counts of this clone. The antigen remains undetermined. TCRdb re-called the PCR reads with MiXCR. The repertoire includes some 31,000 clones, approximately 19% of them detected once, and under 8.5% sits in the top ten. Per the germline V gene, CDR1 is SGHTA and CDR2 is FQGNSA. CDR3 size: 15 residues. Germline trimming cut 6 bases from V and 9 bases from J; bases unmatched to any gene: 14. Study-wide results and limits: Malignant thyroid tumors reportedly had TCR beta diversity that was significantly higher than in benign nodules, in blood and tumor.

Treatment of any kind had been given to no patient before thyroid surgery. This sequence joins TRBV7-2 and TRBJ2-1; 7 bases line up with TRBD2. Sample: blood. The TCR sequence derives from a female donor with papillary thyroid cancer or a benign thyroid nodule (not recorded which). Some clones in this sample may be carry-over from other donors' samples. The CDR3 region is CASRMGGSGIGEQFF. DNA of the CDR3: TGTGCCAGCAGGATGGGAGGGTCGGGAATAGGTGAGCAGTTCTTC.